Shown below are 27 T cell receptor beta chains from a single sample sequenced in a study of shared clonotypes between healthy human individuals. Only in-frame clones appear in the TCRdb table, and some are missing; sequencing was by immunoSEQ multiplex PCR. The repertoire holds around 2,000,000 clones, about 95% seen once, with 0.9% to 1.3% in the top ten. CD45RO-negative cells were positively selected for CCR7, leaving out terminally differentiated effector memory CD45RA+ cells. Sequencing was performed on naive CD8+ T cells sorted from blood. The receptors originated from a man aged 18-30 years in good health.

The chain employs TRBV6-5 and TRBJ1-4; possible D gene TRBD1, 6 bases. The V and J ends lost 5 bases and 0 bases respectively, with 10 bases between them. Germline-derived CDR1 and CDR2 are MNHEY and SVGAGI. CDR3 length: 15 residues. CDR3 sequence: CASSADSSTNEKLFF. The CDR3 nucleotides read TGTGCCAGCAGTGCGGACAGCTCAACTAATGAAAAACTGTTTTTT.

V usage is TRBV7-9 and J usage is TRBJ2-1, with no clear D. Trimming removed 3 bases from V and 5 bases from J, with 11 bases in between. Germline values: CDR1 SEHNR, CDR2 FQNEAQ (reference sequence). The CDR3 has 14 residues. CDR3 DNA: TGTGCCAGCAGCTTTTCGTTATATGACAATGAGCAGTTCTTC. It specifies CASSFSLYDNEQFF.

On this clone itself: The junction differs from germline at one of its ends, possibly a read error. V usage is TRBV9 and J usage is TRBJ2-5; D gene unclear. The CDR3 loop spans 15 amino acids. The germline CDR1 and CDR2 sequences are SGDLS and YYNGEE. CDR3 coding DNA: TGTGCCAGCAGCCCCCCCCCGGCAGGTCAAGAGATCCAGTACTTC. It is translated as CASSPPPAGQEIQYF.

The chain joins TRBV28 to TRBJ2-7; 7 positions agree with TRBD2. J gave up 0 bases and V 3 bases, and 2 bases lay outside the gene matches. Per germline, CDR1 MDHEN and CDR2 SYDVKM. The CDR3 is 14 residues long. The DNA of the CDR3 is TGTGCCAGCAGTTTCCGGGACTACTCCTACGAGCAGTACTTC. As protein: CASSFRDYSYEQYF.

This chain links TRBV6-6 with TRBJ1-1; perhaps TRBD1 as D (5 bases). The CDR3 has 14 residues. Between the trimmed V and J ends, which lost 1 base and 4 bases, there was a span of 10 bases. Germline CDR1 is MNHNY and CDR2 is SVGAGI (reference sequence). The CDR3 DNA follows: TGTGCCAGCAGTTACTACCAGGGAGGCACTGAAGCTTTCTTT. Its translation: CASSYYQGGTEAFF.

The rearrangement links TRBV4-1 to TRBJ2-5; 7 positions match TRBD1. The CDR3 contains 14 residues. Germline-derived CDR1 and CDR2 are MGHRA and YSYEKL. V trimming: 4 bases; J trimming: 3 bases; junction bases outside the gene matches: 5. The CDR3: CASSPADREETQYF. CDR3 DNA sequence: TGCGCCAGCAGCCCCGCCGACAGGGAAGAGACCCAGTACTTC.

This clone was picked up one time. The chain employs TRBV6-5 and TRBJ2-2; TRBD2 aligns across 7 bases. V gave up 7 bases and J gave up 1 base; unmatched junction bases: 3. The CDR3 contains 14 residues. Germline V gives CDR1 MNHEY, CDR2 SVGAGI. As DNA, the CDR3 is TGTGCCAGCATGTGGGAGGGGAACACCGGGGAGCTGTTTTTT. This translates into CASMWEGNTGELFF.

V and J are TRBV2 and TRBJ2-7; perhaps TRBD2 as D (6 bases). The CDR3 length is 13 residues. Germline values: CDR1 SNHLY, CDR2 FYNNEI. The germline V and J ends were trimmed by 6 bases and 2 bases, with 11 bases remaining between them. The CDR3 reads CASRVWEAYEQYF. The DNA of the CDR3 is TGTGCCAGCAGAGTGTGGGAGGCCTACGAGCAGTACTTC.

The chain employs TRBV30 and TRBJ2-5; D could derive from TRBD1 or TRBD2 (5 bases each). The CDR3 is made up of 18 amino acids. The germline gives CDR1 GTSNPN, CDR2 SVGIG (reference sequence). V lost 1 base to trimming and J lost 0 bases, with 21 bases between them. The CDR3 sequence is CAWSAFREREGDQETQYF. CDR3 nucleotide sequence: TGTGCCTGGAGTGCCTTCAGGGAGAGGGAAGGGGACCAAGAGACCCAGTACTTC.

The rearrangement joins TRBV6-5 to TRBJ1-6, with D tentatively TRBD1 (6 bases). There are 14 residues in the CDR3. Germline assignment: CDR1 MNHEY and CDR2 SVGAGI. Trimming pared 6 bases from V and 9 bases from J, leaving 15 bases between. The chain's CDR3 is CASSPQGLGSPLHF. In nucleotides, the CDR3 is TGTGCCAGCAGCCCACAGGGCTTAGGTTCACCCCTCCACTTT.

The genes are TRBV4-1 and TRBJ1-4; a possible D gene is TRBD1 (6 bases). This CDR3 spans 16 amino acids. V lost 1 base and J lost 8, with 17 bases in between. Germline CDR1 MGHRA, CDR2 YSYEKL. The CDR3 DNA reads TGCGCCAGCAGCCAAGTGGTAGTGGGGGCGGGCGAAAAACTGTTTTTT. Protein sequence: CASSQVVVGAGEKLFF.

This clone was picked up one time. This chain connects TRBV27 to TRBJ2-7; 7 nucleotides line up with TRBD1. The J segment lost 2 bases and the V segment lost 5 bases, leaving 9 bases of the junction unmatched. This CDR3 is 15 amino acids long. CDR1 MNHEY and CDR2 SMNVEV come from the germline V gene (reference sequence). DNA of the CDR3: TGTGCCAGCAGTGTCGCGACAGGGTCACCCTACGAGCAGTACTTC. Residues: CASSVATGSPYEQYF.

V gene TRBV25-1 combines with J gene TRBJ2-7, with 10 bases fitting TRBD2. Trimming removed 4 bases from V and 7 bases from J; junction bases left unmatched: 4. Looked up from germline, CDR1 is MGHDK and CDR2 is SYGVNS. The CDR3 sequence is 13 residues long. This CDR3 is CASSAAGGLEQYF. In DNA form, the CDR3 reads TGTGCCAGCAGTGCAGCGGGAGGGCTTGAGCAGTACTTC.

The chain is built from TRBV15 and TRBJ1-5; the D gene is possibly TRBD1 (5 bases). This CDR3 comprises 17 residues. The germline gives CDR1 LNHNV, CDR2 YYDKDF (reference sequence). Trimming pared 8 bases from V and 2 bases from J, leaving 22 bases between. The CDR3 region has the DNA TGTGCCACCTCAGCAGAGATCCATACGACAGGCAATCAGCCCCAGCATTTT. Translation: CATSAEIHTTGNQPQHF. The full variable domain, completed using reference TRBV15 and TRBJ1-5, is DAMVIQNPRYQVTQFGKPVTLSCSQTLNHNVMYWYQQKSSQAPKLLFHYYDKDFNNEADTPDNFQSRRPNTSFCFLDIRSPGLGDTAMYLCATSAEIHTTGNQPQHFGDGTRLSIL.

This chain connects TRBV2 to TRBJ2-2; D may be TRBD2 (5 bases). The V end was cut by 4 bases, the J end by 3 bases, with 15 bases between. The CDR3 consists of 16 residues. Germline assignment: CDR1 SNHLY and CDR2 FYNNEI. The CDR3: CASSVRGFLDTGELFF. CDR3 bases: TGTGCCAGCAGTGTTCGGGGATTTTTGGACACCGGGGAGCTGTTTTTT.

The CDR3 loop reads CASSETGVYF. In DNA form, the CDR3 reads TGTGCCAGCAGTGAGACAGGGGTGTACTTC. The chain uses TRBV2 and TRBJ2-7, with 8 bases that match TRBD1. The CDR3 extends over 10 amino acids. From germline, CDR1 is SNHLY and CDR2 FYNNEI. Trimming cost V 3 bases and J 12 bases; bases outside gene matches: 1.

The gene calls are TRBV6-5 and TRBJ2-7; 8 bases match TRBD2. Germline V CDR1 and CDR2: MNHEY, SVGAGI. V lost 6 bases and J lost 4; bases outside the gene matches: 8. The CDR3 is made up of 14 amino acids. The CDR3 loop is CASSSGTSQYEQYF. The DNA of the CDR3 is TGTGCCAGCAGCTCCGGGACTAGTCAATACGAGCAGTACTTC.

The J gene is TRBJ2-2, the V gene TRBV7-9, with TRBD1 as a possible D gene (6 bases). The CDR3 contains 15 residues. The germline V and J ends were trimmed by 5 bases and 6 bases, with 16 bases remaining between them. Germline CDR1 SEHNR, CDR2 FQNEAQ (reference sequence). DNA of the CDR3: TGTGCCAGCAGCACCGTCACAGGGCCTGCCGGGGAGCTGTTTTTT. It yields the protein CASSTVTGPAGELFF.

Turning to this clone: A read error may produce the germline difference seen at one junction end. This chain joins TRBV7-7 and TRBJ2-5; 8 nucleotides agree with TRBD1. This CDR3 has 18 residues. In germline, CDR1 is SSHAT, CDR2 FNYEAQ (reference sequence). The CDR3 sequence is CASSLAIGTGAPQETQYF. In DNA, the CDR3 is TGTGCTAGCAGCTTAGCGATAGGGACAGGAGCGCCCCAAGAGACCCAGTACTTC.

The J gene is TRBJ1-2, the V gene TRBV6-5, with 7 bases aligning to TRBD1. CDR3 size: 15 residues. Germline V gene lookup returns CDR1 MNHEY and CDR2 SVGAGI. V lost 5 bases and J lost 8; bases outside the gene matches: 14. The DNA for the CDR3 is TGTGCCAGCAGTCTCGACAGGGAAAGTGCTAGCGGCTACACCTTC. Translation gives CASSLDRESASGYTF.

J is TRBJ1-2 and V is TRBV4-2; D call uncertain. V shed 1 base and J shed 8 bases, with 8 bases lying between them. This CDR3 is built from 12 residues. Germline loops: CDR1 LGHNA, CDR2 YNFKEQ. The CDR3 is CASSQGTRGYTF. The CDR3, as DNA: TGTGCCAGCAGCCAAGGGACCAGGGGCTACACCTTC.

V is TRBV7-6 and J is TRBJ2-2; 7 nucleotides line up with TRBD1. Trimming removed 5 bases from V and 1 base from J; junction bases left unmatched: 10. The CDR3 consists of 17 residues. Per germline, CDR1 SGHVS and CDR2 FNYEAQ. The CDR3 region is CASSLDYGTENTGELFF. DNA for the CDR3: TGTGCCAGCAGCCTCGACTATGGGACAGAGAACACCGGGGAGCTGTTTTTT.

V gene TRBV5-4 combines with J gene TRBJ2-7; D possibly matches TRBD1 or TRBD2 (5 bases each). The germline V gene encodes CDR1 SGHNT and CDR2 YYREEE (reference sequence). CDR3 length: 14 amino acids. The V end lost 3 bases, the J end lost 0 bases, and 10 bases lay between the germline ends. As DNA, the CDR3 is TGTGCCAGCAGCTCCGGGACCCTCTCCTACGAGCAGTACTTC. This translates into CASSSGTLSYEQYF.

This clone showed up just a few times. This rearrangement joins TRBV2 to TRBJ1-5; D possibly corresponds to TRBD1 (5 bases). V lost 5 bases and J lost 6, with 11 bases in between. The CDR3 extends over 13 amino acids. Germline V gives CDR1 SNHLY, CDR2 FYNNEI. Here the CDR3 reads CASSRAGSQPQHF. In DNA, the CDR3 is TGTGCCAGCAGTCGGGCAGGGAGTCAGCCCCAGCATTTT.

This clone was seen a single time. This chain joins TRBV2 and TRBJ1-5; 10 bases match TRBD1. Germline loops: CDR1 SNHLY, CDR2 FYNNEI. The ends lost 7 bases at V and 5 bases at J; junction bases unmatched: 2. The CDR3 length is 13 residues. The CDR3 loop is CASNGQGDQPQHF. The CDR3 DNA follows: TGTGCCAGCAACGGACAGGGGGATCAGCCCCAGCATTTT.

The V and J genes are TRBV7-9 and TRBJ2-7, with TRBD1 matching 10 bases. Trimming removed 2 bases from V and 3 bases from J; junction bases left unmatched: 7. This CDR3 has 16 residues. Germline V gene data show CDR1 as SEHNR and CDR2 as FQNEAQ (reference sequence). As DNA, the CDR3 is TGTGCCAGCAGCTTAACTTTCGGGACAGGGGTCTACGAGCAGTACTTC. This sequence encodes CASSLTFGTGVYEQYF.

The chain has TRBV4-1 and TRBJ1-2, with TRBD1 matching 7 bases. The trim removed 5 bases at V and 3 bases at J, leaving 15 bases unmatched. This CDR3 has 17 amino acids. Germline V gives CDR1 MGHRA, CDR2 YSYEKL. The CDR3 is CASSSRDSEGVDYGYTF. CDR3 in DNA: TGCGCCAGCAGCAGCCGGGACAGCGAAGGGGTCGACTATGGCTACACCTTC.